This T cell receptor (beta chain) was observed in a study of shared clonotypes between healthy human individuals. Study outcomes and limitations: The researchers took only blood, and tissue repertoires probably look different.

About this clone: Its cognate antigen is unknown.

Here immunoSEQ multiplex PCR was the method, and the copy in TCRdb shows in-frame clones only, minus some. The table lists 530,000 or so clones, about 79% of them singletons. Germline V lookup: CDR1 MNHNS, CDR2 SASEGT. V was pared by 6 bases and J by 7 bases, with 21 bases between. The CDR3 runs to 15 residues. This sequence was found in a woman aged 40 to 50 in good health. Some clones in this sample may be carry-over from other donors' samples. Sequenced material: PBMCs. The V gene is TRBV6-1, the J gene TRBJ2-5, with a weak D call TRBD1 (5 bases). The CDR3 region is CASRQSTALARTQYF. The CDR3 coding sequence is TGTGCCAGCAGGCAGTCGACAGCGCTGGCCAGGACCCAGTACTTC.